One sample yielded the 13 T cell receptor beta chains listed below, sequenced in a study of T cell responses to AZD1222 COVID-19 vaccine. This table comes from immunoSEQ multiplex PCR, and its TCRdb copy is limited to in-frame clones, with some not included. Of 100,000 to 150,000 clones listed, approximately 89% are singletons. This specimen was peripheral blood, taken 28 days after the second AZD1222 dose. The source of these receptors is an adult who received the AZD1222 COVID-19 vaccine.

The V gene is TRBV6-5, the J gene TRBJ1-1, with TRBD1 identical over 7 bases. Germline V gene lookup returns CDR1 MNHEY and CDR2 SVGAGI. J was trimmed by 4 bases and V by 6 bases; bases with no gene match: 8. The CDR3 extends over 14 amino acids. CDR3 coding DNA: TGTGCCAGCAGCTTACAGGGGTCTGGCACTGAAGCTTTCTTT. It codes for CASSLQGSGTEAFF.

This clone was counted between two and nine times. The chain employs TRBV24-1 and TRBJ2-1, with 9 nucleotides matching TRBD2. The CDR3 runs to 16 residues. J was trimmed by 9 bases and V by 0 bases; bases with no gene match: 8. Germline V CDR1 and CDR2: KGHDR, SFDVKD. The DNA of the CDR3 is TGTGCCACCAGTGATTTGGAGGCGGGGGGGCTCCCTGAGCAGTTCTTC. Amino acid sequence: CATSDLEAGGLPEQFF.

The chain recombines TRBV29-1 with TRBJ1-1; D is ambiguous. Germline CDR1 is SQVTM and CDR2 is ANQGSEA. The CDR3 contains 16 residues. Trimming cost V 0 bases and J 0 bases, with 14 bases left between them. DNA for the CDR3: TGCAGCGTTGAAGACGGATTAGTATTGATGAACACTGAAGCTTTCTTT. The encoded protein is CSVEDGLVLMNTEAFF. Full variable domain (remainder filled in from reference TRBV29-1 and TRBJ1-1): SAVISQKPSRDICQRGTSLTIQCQVDSQVTMMFWYRQQPGQSLTLIATANQGSEATYESGFVIDKFPISRPNLTFSTLTVSNMSPEDSSIYLCSVEDGLVLMNTEAFFGQGTRLTVV.

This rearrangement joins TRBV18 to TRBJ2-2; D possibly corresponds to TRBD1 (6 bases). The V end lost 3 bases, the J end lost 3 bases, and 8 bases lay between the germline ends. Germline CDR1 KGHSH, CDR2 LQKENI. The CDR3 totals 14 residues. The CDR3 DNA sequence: TGTGCCAGCTCACCGGACAGCTACACCGGGGAGCTGTTTTTT. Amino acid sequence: CASSPDSYTGELFF.

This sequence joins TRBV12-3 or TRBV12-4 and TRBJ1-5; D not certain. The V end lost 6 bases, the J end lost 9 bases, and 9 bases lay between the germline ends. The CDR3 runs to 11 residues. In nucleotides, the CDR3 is TGTGCCAGCAGGACCCGGGGGCCCCAGCATTTT. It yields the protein CASRTRGPQHF.

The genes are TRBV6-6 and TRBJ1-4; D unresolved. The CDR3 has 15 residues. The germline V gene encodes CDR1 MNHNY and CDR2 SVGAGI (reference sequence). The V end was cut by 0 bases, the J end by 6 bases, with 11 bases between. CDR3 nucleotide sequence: TGTGCCAGCAGTTACTCGCGGGGAGTTGATGAAAAACTGTTTTTT. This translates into CASSYSRGVDEKLFF.

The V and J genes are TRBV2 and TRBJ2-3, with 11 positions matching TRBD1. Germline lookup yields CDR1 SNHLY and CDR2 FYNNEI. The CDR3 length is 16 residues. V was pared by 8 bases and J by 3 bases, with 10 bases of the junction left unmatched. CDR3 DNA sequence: TGTGCCAGCTCCCCCTGGGACAGGGGGTATACAGATACGCAGTATTTT. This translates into CASSPWDRGYTDTQYF. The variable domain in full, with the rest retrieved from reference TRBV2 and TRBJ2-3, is EPEVTQTPSHQVTQMGQEVILRCVPISNHLYFYWYRQILGQKVEFLVSFYNNEISEKSEIFDDQFSVERPDGSNFTLKIRSTKLEDSAMYFCASSPWDRGYTDTQYFGPGTRLTVL.

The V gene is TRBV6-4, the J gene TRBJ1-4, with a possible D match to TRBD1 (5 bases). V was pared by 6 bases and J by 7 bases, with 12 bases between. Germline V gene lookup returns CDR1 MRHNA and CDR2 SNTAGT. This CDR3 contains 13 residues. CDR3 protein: CASRGVGAEKLFF. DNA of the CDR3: TGTGCCAGCAGGGGAGTAGGGGCTGAAAAACTGTTTTTT.

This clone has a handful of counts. In DNA, the CDR3 is TGTGCCAGCAGTTTAGGCGACAGACAGGGTAGGGTTCAGTACTTC. Residues: CASSLGDRQGRVQYF. The chain links TRBV27 to TRBJ2-7; 7 nucleotides align to TRBD1. Germline lookup yields CDR1 MNHEY and CDR2 SMNVEV (reference sequence). The CDR3 sequence is 15 residues long. V lost 2 bases to trimming and J lost 10 bases; unmatched junction nucleotides: 14.

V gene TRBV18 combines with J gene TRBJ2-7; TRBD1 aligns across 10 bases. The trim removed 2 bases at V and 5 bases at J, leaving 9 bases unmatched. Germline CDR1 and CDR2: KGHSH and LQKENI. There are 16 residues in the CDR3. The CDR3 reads CASSPIKPGQGNEQYF. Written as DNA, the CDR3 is TGTGCCAGCTCACCAATAAAACCGGGACAGGGGAACGAGCAGTACTTC.

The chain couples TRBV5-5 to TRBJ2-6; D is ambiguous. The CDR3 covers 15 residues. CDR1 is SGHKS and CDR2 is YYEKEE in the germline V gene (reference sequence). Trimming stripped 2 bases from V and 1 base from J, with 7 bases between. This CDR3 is CASSLLGSGANVLTF. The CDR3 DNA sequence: TGTGCCAGCAGCTTATTGGGTTCTGGGGCCAACGTCCTGACTTTC.

For the CDR3, the DNA is TGTGCCAGCAGCAAATCGGGACTAGCGGGGAGCGATGAGCAGTTCTTC. Translation: CASSKSGLAGSDEQFF. The chain is built from TRBV21-1 and TRBJ2-1; TRBD2, the table's D call, was not compared with the DNA. TRBV21-1 has pseudogene status. The CDR3 loop spans 16 amino acids.

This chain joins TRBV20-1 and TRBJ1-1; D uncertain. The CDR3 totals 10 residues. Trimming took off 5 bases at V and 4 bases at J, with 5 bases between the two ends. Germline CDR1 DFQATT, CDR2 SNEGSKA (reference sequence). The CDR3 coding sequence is TGCAGTGCTCACCGCACTGAAGCTTTCTTT. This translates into CSAHRTEAFF.